This T cell receptor beta chain is drawn from a study of T-cell reconstitution after alpha-beta-depleted transplantation in children. General observations from the study: After transplant, high TCRbeta diversity at day 60 in some patients arose from surviving recipient T cells and thymic progenitors. Alpha-beta T cells about two months after transplant reportedly derived from several hundred expanded graft clones.

There are 13 residues in the CDR3. V was pared by 5 bases and J by 2 bases, with 9 bases between. This clonotype was seen at least ten times. Its antigen remains unidentified. Unique molecular identifiers featured in how the TCRbeta library was prepared. TCRdb passed the PCR reads through MiXCR, listing each CDR3 protein once. The sample yields about 16,000 distinct CDR3 sequences, roughly 4.7% seen once. The sequences come from PBMCs, collected before TCRalphabeta/CD19-depleted stem cell transplant. The chain joins TRBV12-3 or TRBV12-4 to TRBJ1-2; a weak D match, TRBD1 (6 bases). The clonotype comes from a boy aged 10-17 years with acute lymphoblastic leukemia, due to receive a stem cell transplant. CDR3 in DNA: TGTGCCAGCAGTGGAGGGGGGAACTATGGCTACACCTTC. It is translated as CASSGGGNYGYTF.